Shown below are 20 T cell receptor beta chains from a single sample sequenced in a study of blood T cell repertoires in COVID-19. Method: immunoSEQ multiplex PCR; TCRdb's copy keeps in-frame clones and lacks some. The sample has about 130,000 clones; 70% to 85% are singletons. The source material was peripheral blood. These receptors were obtained from a man in his sixties who had recovered from COVID-19.

This clone was recorded only once. This chain links TRBV9 with TRBJ2-6, with 10 positions matching TRBD1. This CDR3 comprises 17 residues. CDR1 and CDR2 from the germline V gene are SGDLS and YYNGEE. J lost 0 bases, V lost 7 bases, and 7 bases had no gene match. CDR3 nucleotides: TGTGCCAGCTCACGACAGGGGGCGTCCTCTGGGGCCAACGTCCTGACTTTC. It codes for CASSRQGASSGANVLTF. Full variable domain (rest looked up from reference TRBV9 and TRBJ2-6): DSGVTQTPKHLITATGQRVTLRCSPRSGDLSVYWYQQSLDQGLQFLIQYYNGEERAKGNILERFSAQQFPDLHSELNLSSLELGDSALYFCASSRQGASSGANVLTFGAGSRLTVL.

V and J are TRBV11-2 and TRBJ2-3; D not certain. The CDR3 length is 13 residues. V was trimmed by 1 base and J by 1 base, leaving 3 bases between them. From germline, CDR1 is SGHAT and CDR2 FQNNGV. CDR3 DNA sequence: TGTGCCAGCAGCTTAGGGCGCACAGATACGCAGTATTTT. Translating gives CASSLGRTDTQYF.

The chain uses TRBV27 and TRBJ1-5; the D gene is possibly TRBD1 (6 bases). The CDR3 runs 16 residues. Looked up from germline, CDR1 is MNHEY and CDR2 is SMNVEV (reference sequence). Trimming cost V 0 bases and J 6 bases, with 15 bases left between them. The CDR3 is CASSLSSRGLGQPQHF. CDR3 sequence (DNA): TGTGCCAGCAGTTTATCCAGCAGGGGATTGGGTCAGCCCCAGCATTTT.

The chain has TRBV7-8 and TRBJ2-7; D is possibly TRBD2 (5 bases). This CDR3 is 13 amino acids long. With 4 bases removed from V and 7 bases from J, the gap between germline ends came to 14 bases. Germline V gene data show CDR1 as SGHVS and CDR2 as FQNEAQ. The CDR3 loop reads CASSSVPQREQYF. CDR3 coding DNA: TGTGCCAGCAGCTCGGTCCCCCAGCGGGAGCAGTACTTC.

The J gene is TRBJ1-6, the V gene TRBV28; 7 nucleotides align to TRBD1. Germline values: CDR1 MDHEN, CDR2 SYDVKM. This CDR3 is built from 14 residues. The junction had 5 bases not matched to a gene; V was cut back by 6 bases and J by 6 bases. The CDR3 DNA reads as TGTGCCAGCAGCGCCTACAGGGGTAATTCACCCCTCCACTTT. Its translation is CASSAYRGNSPLHF.

The rearrangement joins TRBV3-1 (or the pseudogene TRBV3-2) to TRBJ1-3; D gene uncertain. Germline CDR1 and CDR2: LGHDT and YNNKEL (reference sequence). The CDR3 loop spans 16 amino acids. Trimming left V 8 bases short and J 0 bases short, with 17 bases between. For the CDR3, the DNA is TGTGCCAGCGAACCTGGAGGACCAAGCTCTGGAAACACCATATATTTT. Amino acids: CASEPGGPSSGNTIYF.

The chain is built from TRBV3-1 (or the pseudogene TRBV3-2) and TRBJ2-3, with 9 positions matching TRBD1. V shed 6 bases and J 7 bases; nucleotides not matched to a gene: 5. The CDR3 consists of 13 residues. Germline V CDR1 and CDR2: LGHDT, YNNKEL (reference sequence). This CDR3 reads CASSNRGQNTQYF. Written as DNA, the CDR3 is TGTGCCAGCAGTAACAGGGGGCAAAATACGCAGTATTTT.

This sequence joins TRBV19 and TRBJ2-3; the match to TRBD1 covers 7 bases. V lost 3 bases to trimming and J lost 5 bases; unmatched junction nucleotides: 14. The CDR3 is made up of 17 amino acids. Per germline, CDR1 LNHDA and CDR2 SQIVND (reference sequence). For the CDR3, the DNA is TGTGCCAGTAGTATTAGGGGGCACAGGGGCCAGGTAGATACGCAGTATTTT. This translates into CASSIRGHRGQVDTQYF.

This chain uses TRBV19 with TRBJ2-1, with 8 positions matching TRBD2. Germline CDR1 is LNHDA and CDR2 is SQIVND (reference sequence). After removal of 5 bases from V and 7 bases from J, the junction contained 10 bases not matched to a gene. The CDR3 extends over 15 amino acids. The DNA of the CDR3 is TGTGCCAGTAGTGGGAACGCGGGAGGATCGAATGAGCAGTTCTTC. It codes for CASSGNAGGSNEQFF. The full variable domain, with the rest looked up from reference TRBV19 and TRBJ2-1, is DGGITQSPKYLFRKEGQNVTLSCEQNLNHDAMYWYRQDPGQGLRLIYYSQIVNDFQKGDIAEGYSVSREKKESFPLTVTSAQKNPTAFYLCASSGNAGGSNEQFFGPGTRLTVL.

This sequence joins TRBV5-4 and TRBJ1-6, with D maybe TRBD1 (6 bases). Between the trimmed V and J ends, which lost 1 base and 13 bases, there was a span of 21 bases. The germline CDR1 and CDR2 sequences are SGHNT and YYREEE (reference sequence). There are 16 residues in the CDR3. The CDR3 sequence: CASSLTQTGHTGPLHF. CDR3 nucleotides: TGTGCCAGCAGCTTGACACAAACCGGCCATACAGGGCCCCTCCACTTT. Combining the CDR3 with reference TRBV5-4 and TRBJ1-6 gives the whole variable domain ETGVTQSPTHLIKTRGQQVTLRCSSQSGHNTVSWYQQALGQGPQFIFQYYREEENGRGNFPPRFSGLQFPNYSSELNVNALELDDSALYLCASSLTQTGHTGPLHFGNGTRLTVT.

This chain uses TRBV4-2 with TRBJ2-5; D is possibly TRBD2 (5 bases). V was trimmed by 2 bases and J by 3 bases, leaving 10 bases between them. The CDR3 length is 14 residues. Germline V gives CDR1 LGHNA, CDR2 YNFKEQ. CDR3 sequence reads: CASSQTILEETQYF. The CDR3 region has the DNA TGTGCCAGCAGCCAAACTATACTAGAAGAGACCCAGTACTTC.

V and J are TRBV7-3 and TRBJ2-3, with TRBD1 as a possible D gene (7 bases). V was shortened by 5 bases and J by 8 bases, with 20 bases between the two germline ends. This CDR3 is built from 15 residues. Germline V gene data show CDR1 as SGHTA and CDR2 as FQGTGA. The CDR3 is CASSPDPGTAGTQYF. In DNA, the CDR3 is TGTGCCAGCAGCCCAGACCCCGGGACAGCGGGTACGCAGTATTTT.

V usage is TRBV15 and J usage is TRBJ2-5, with a tentative D call TRBD1 (6 bases). Trimming left V 5 bases short and J 2 bases short, with 12 bases between. CDR3 length: 14 amino acids. Germline CDR1 reads LNHNV; CDR2 reads YYDKDF (reference sequence). Here the CDR3 DNA reads TGTGCCACCAGCGGTGGACAGCCTCAAGAGACCCAGTACTTC. This gives the protein CATSGGQPQETQYF.

The rearrangement joins TRBV9 to TRBJ1-3; D ambiguous. Trimming took 0 bases from V and 1 from J, leaving 11 bases between them. Germline-derived CDR1 and CDR2 are SGDLS and YYNGEE. The length of the CDR3 is 16 residues. The CDR3 DNA follows: TGTGCCAGCAGCGTAGGGATTGGAGAATCTGGAAACACCATATATTTT. Translating gives CASSVGIGESGNTIYF. Combining the CDR3 with reference TRBV9 and TRBJ1-3 gives the whole variable domain DSGVTQTPKHLITATGQRVTLRCSPRSGDLSVYWYQQSLDQGLQFLIQYYNGEERAKGNILERFSAQQFPDLHSELNLSSLELGDSALYFCASSVGIGESGNTIYFGEGSWLTVV.

The chain combines TRBV4-2 with TRBJ2-3, with D maybe TRBD1 (5 bases). The CDR3 has 14 amino acids. The germline V and J ends were trimmed by 5 bases and 3 bases, with 12 bases remaining between them. The V gene's germline CDR1 is LGHNA and CDR2 YNFKEQ. The CDR3: CASSTGRATDTQYF. CDR3 DNA sequence: TGTGCCAGCAGCACTGGCAGGGCGACAGATACGCAGTATTTT.

The chain has TRBV20-1 and TRBJ2-1, with D unresolved. The CDR3 totals 15 residues. The germline V gene has CDR1 DFQATT and CDR2 SNEGSKA (reference sequence). Trimming took 3 bases from V and 4 from J, leaving 16 bases between them. The CDR3 region is CSASNGGRLYNEQFF. The DNA of the CDR3 is TGCAGTGCTAGTAATGGCGGCCGACTTTACAATGAGCAGTTCTTC.

This chain links TRBV7-2 with TRBJ2-1, with TRBD2 as a possible D gene (5 bases). Trimming left V 5 bases short and J 9 bases short, with 17 bases between. Per the germline V gene, CDR1 is SGHTA and CDR2 is FQGNSA. The CDR3 is 14 residues long. CDR3 sequence reads: CASSLASGSSEQFF. The CDR3 DNA reads TGTGCCAGCAGCCTGGCATCGGGATCAAGTGAGCAGTTCTTC.

This chain links TRBV4-3 with TRBJ1-5; TRBD1 aligns across 7 bases. Germline V gives CDR1 LGHNA, CDR2 YSLEER. The V segment lost 1 base and the J segment 4 bases; nucleotides outside the gene matches: 10. This CDR3 contains 17 residues. The CDR3 region is CASSQGPQGVGNQPQHF. DNA of the CDR3: TGCGCCAGCAGCCAAGGTCCTCAGGGGGTAGGAAATCAGCCCCAGCATTTT.

This clone was picked up one time. This chain uses TRBV30 with TRBJ2-7, with 8 bases that match TRBD1. The CDR3 is 15 amino acids. V dropped 0 bases and J dropped 3; count of bases not matched to a gene: 7. Germline V CDR1 and CDR2: GTSNPN, SVGIG (reference sequence). CDR3 DNA: TGTGCCTGGAGTGTAAGTGCAGGGGGCAGCTACGAGCAGTACTTC. Protein: CAWSVSAGGSYEQYF.

The V gene is TRBV2, the J gene TRBJ1-3, with D unresolved. The CDR3 is 15 residues long. Trimming shortened V by 6 bases and J by 2 bases, and 14 bases separated the two germline ends. Germline CDR1 is SNHLY and CDR2 is FYNNEI. Here the CDR3 reads CASSPRAGPGNTIYF. The CDR3 DNA follows: TGTGCCAGCAGCCCGAGGGCCGGCCCTGGAAACACCATATATTTT.